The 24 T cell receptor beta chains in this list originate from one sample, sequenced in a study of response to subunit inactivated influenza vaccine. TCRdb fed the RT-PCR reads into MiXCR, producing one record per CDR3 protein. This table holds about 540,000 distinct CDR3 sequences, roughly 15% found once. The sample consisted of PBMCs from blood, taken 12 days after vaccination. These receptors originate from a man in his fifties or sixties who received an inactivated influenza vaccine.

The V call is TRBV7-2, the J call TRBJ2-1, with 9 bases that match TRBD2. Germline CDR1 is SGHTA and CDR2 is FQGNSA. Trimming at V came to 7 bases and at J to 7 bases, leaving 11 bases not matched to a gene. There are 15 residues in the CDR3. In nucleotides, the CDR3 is TGTGCCAGCATCCCTAGCGGGACCGGGGTGAATGAGCAGTTCTTC. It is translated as CASIPSGTGVNEQFF.

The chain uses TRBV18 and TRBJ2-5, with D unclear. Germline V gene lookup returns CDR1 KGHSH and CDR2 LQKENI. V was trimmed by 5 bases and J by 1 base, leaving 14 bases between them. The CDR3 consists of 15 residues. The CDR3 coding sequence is TGTGCCAGCTCATCAATCGGACGGAGCCAAGAGACCCAGTACTTC. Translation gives CASSSIGRSQETQYF. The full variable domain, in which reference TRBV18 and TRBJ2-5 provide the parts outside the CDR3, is NAGVMQNPRHLVRRRGQEARLRCSPMKGHSHVYWYRQLPEEGLKFMVYLQKENIIDESGMPKERFSAEFPKEGPSILRIQQVVRGDSAAYFCASSSIGRSQETQYFGPGTRLLVL.

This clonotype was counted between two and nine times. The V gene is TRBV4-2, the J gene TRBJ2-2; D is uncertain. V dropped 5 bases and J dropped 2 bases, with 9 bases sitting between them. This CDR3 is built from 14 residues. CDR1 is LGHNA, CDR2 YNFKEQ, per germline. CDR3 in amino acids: CASSEDLNTGELFF. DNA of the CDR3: TGTGCCAGCAGCGAGGACCTTAACACCGGGGAGCTGTTTTTT.

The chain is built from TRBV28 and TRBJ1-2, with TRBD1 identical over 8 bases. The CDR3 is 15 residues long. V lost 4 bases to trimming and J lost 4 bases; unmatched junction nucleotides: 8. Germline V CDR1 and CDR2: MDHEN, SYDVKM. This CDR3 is CASSSDGTGSYGYTF. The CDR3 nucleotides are TGTGCCAGCAGTTCCGACGGGACAGGATCCTATGGCTACACCTTC.

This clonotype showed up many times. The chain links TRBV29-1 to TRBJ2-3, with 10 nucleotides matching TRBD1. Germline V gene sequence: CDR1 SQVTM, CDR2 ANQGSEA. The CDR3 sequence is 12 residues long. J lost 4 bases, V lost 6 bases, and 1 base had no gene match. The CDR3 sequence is CSVGTGADTQYF. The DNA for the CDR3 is TGCAGCGTCGGGACAGGGGCAGATACGCAGTATTTT.

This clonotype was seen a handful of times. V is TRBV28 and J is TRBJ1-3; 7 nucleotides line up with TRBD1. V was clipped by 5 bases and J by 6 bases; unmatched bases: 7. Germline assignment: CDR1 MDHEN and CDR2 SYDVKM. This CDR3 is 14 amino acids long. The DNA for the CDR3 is TGTGCCAGCAGTACCGGGACAGAGCCAAACACCATATATTTT. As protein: CASSTGTEPNTIYF.

The CDR3 DNA follows: TGCGCCAGCAGCCAGGGACAGGGACGGGTCGGGGAGCTGTTTTTT. This codes for CASSQGQGRVGELFF. This rearrangement joins TRBV4-1 to TRBJ2-2; TRBD1 agrees at 9 bases. The V gene end was trimmed by 3 bases and the J gene end by 7 bases; junction bases not matched to a gene: 6. The CDR3 covers 15 residues. Per the germline V gene, CDR1 is MGHRA and CDR2 is YSYEKL.

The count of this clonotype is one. CDR3: CSVGTGELFF. CDR3 DNA: TGCAGCGTGGGAACCGGGGAGCTGTTTTTT. This chain uses TRBV29-1 with TRBJ2-2; unclear D gene. This CDR3 has 10 amino acids. Looked up from germline, CDR1 is SQVTM and CDR2 is ANQGSEA. V was shortened by 6 bases and J by 5 bases, with 4 bases between the two germline ends.

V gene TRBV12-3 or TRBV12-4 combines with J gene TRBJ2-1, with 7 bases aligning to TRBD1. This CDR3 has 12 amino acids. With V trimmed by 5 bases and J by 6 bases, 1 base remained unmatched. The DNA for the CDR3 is TGTGCCAGCAGTCGGGACAGCAATGAGCAGTTCTTC. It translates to CASSRDSNEQFF.

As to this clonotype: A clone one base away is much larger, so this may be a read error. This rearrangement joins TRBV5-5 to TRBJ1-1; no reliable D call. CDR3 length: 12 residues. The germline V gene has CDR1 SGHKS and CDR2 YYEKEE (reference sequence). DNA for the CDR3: TGTGCCAGCAACTTGGCCGGGACTGAAGCTTTCTTT. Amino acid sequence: CASNLAGTEAFF.

The CDR3 DNA is TGTGCCAGCAGTTTAGCCAGGGACAGACATGCAACTAATGAAAAACTGTTTTTT. Its protein product is CASSLARDRHATNEKLFF. This sequence joins TRBV12-3 or TRBV12-4 and TRBJ1-4; 7 nucleotides align to TRBD1. This CDR3 region has 18 residues. The trim removed 0 bases at V and 0 bases at J, leaving 7 bases unmatched.

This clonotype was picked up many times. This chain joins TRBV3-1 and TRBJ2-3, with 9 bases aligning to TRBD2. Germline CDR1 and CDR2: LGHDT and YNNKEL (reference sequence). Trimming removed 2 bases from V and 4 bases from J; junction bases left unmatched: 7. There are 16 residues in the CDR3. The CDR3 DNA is TGTGCCAGCAGCCAATTTAGCGGGGGTCGCGCAGATACGCAGTATTTT. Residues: CASSQFSGGRADTQYF.

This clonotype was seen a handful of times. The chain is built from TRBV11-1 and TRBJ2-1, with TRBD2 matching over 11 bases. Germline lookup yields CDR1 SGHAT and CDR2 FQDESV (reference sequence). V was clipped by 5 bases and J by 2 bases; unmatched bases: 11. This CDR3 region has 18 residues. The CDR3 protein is CASSPQGSGRDTYNEQFF. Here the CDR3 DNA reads TGTGCCAGCAGCCCCCAAGGTAGCGGGAGGGACACCTACAATGAGCAGTTCTTC.

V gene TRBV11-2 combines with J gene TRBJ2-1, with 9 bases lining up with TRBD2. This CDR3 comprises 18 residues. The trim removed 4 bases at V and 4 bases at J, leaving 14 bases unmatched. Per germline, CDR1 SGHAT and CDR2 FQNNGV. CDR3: CASSWGGGGRKLYNEQFF. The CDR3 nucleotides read TGTGCCAGCAGCTGGGGCGGGGGGGGCCGAAAACTTTACAATGAGCAGTTCTTC.

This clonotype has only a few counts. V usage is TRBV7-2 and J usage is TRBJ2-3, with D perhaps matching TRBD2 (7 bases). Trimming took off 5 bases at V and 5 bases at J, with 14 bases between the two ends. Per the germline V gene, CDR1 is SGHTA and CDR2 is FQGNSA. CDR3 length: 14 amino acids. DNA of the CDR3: TGTGCCAGCAGCACGCATAGGGGGGGAGATACGCAGTATTTT. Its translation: CASSTHRGGDTQYF.

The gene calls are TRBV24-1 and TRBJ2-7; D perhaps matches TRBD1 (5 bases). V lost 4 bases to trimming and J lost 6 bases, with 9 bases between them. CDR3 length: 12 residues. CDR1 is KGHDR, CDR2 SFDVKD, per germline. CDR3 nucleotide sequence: TGTGCCACCAGTGACAGGGTTGGCGAGCAGTACTTC. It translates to CATSDRVGEQYF.

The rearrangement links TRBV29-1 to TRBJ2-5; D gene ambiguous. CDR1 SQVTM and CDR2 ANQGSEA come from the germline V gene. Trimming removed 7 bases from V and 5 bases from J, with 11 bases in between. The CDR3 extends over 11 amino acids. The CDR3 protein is CSAGSGETQYF. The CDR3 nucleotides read TGCAGCGCAGGATCCGGCGAGACCCAGTACTTC.

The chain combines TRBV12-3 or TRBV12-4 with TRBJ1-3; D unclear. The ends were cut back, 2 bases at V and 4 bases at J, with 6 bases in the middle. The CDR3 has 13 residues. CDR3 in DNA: TGTGCCAGCAGTTTAAGCCAGGGAAACACCATATATTTT. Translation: CASSLSQGNTIYF.

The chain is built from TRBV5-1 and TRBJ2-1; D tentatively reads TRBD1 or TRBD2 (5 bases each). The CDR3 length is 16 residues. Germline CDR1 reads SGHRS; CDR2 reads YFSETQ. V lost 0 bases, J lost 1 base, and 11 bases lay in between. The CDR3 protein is CASSLVAGTSYNEQFF. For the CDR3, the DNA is TGCGCCAGCAGCTTGGTTGCCGGGACGTCCTACAATGAGCAGTTCTTC. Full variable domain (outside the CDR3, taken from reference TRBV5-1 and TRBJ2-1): KAGVTQTPRYLIKTRGQQVTLSCSPISGHRSVSWYQQTPGQGLQFLFEYFSETQRNKGNFPGRFSGRQFSNSRSEMNVSTLELGDSALYLCASSLVAGTSYNEQFFGPGTRLTVL.

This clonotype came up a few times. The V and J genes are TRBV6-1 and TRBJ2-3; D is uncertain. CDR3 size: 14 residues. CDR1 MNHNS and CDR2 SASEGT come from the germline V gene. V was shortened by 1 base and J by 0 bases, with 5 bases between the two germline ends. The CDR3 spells CASSEDISTDTQYF. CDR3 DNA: TGTGCCAGCAGTGAAGACATTAGCACAGATACGCAGTATTTT.

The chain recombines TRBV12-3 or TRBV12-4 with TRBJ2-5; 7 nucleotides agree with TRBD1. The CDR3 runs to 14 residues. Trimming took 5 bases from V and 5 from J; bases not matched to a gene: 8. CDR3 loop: CASSPTGPRETQYF. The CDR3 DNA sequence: TGTGCCAGCAGTCCGACAGGGCCCAGGGAGACCCAGTACTTC.

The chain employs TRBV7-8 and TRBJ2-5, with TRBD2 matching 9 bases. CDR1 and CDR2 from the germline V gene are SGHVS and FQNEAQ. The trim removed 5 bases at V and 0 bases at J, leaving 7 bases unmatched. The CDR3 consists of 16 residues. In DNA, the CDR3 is TGTGCCAGCAGCCACAGGCCTAGCGGGGACCAAGAGACCCAGTACTTC. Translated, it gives CASSHRPSGDQETQYF.

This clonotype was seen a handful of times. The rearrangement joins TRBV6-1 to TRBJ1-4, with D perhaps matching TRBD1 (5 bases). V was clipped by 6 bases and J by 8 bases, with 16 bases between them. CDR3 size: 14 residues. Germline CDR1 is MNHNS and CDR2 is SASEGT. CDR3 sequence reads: CASRLDGGDEKLFF. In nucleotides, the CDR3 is TGTGCCAGCAGGTTGGACGGGGGGGACGAAAAACTGTTTTTT.

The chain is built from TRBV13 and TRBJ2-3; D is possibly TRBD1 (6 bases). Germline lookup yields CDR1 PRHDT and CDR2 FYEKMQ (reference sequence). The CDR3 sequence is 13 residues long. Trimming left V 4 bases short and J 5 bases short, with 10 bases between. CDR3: CASSWAGEDTQYF. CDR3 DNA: TGTGCCAGCAGCTGGGCAGGGGAAGATACGCAGTATTTT.